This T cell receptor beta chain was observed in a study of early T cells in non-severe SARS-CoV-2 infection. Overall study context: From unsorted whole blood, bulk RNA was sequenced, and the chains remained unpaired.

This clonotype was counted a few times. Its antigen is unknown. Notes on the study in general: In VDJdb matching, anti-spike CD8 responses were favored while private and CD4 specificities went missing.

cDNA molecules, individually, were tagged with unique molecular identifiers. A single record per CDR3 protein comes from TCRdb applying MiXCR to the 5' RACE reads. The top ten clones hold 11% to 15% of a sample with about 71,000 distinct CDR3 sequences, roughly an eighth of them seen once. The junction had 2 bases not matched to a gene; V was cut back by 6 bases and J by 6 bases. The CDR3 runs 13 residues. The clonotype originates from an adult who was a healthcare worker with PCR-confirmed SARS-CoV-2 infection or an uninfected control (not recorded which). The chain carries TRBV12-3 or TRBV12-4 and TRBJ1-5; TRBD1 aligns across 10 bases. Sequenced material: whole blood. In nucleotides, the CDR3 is TGTGCCAGCAGAGGACAGGGGGTTCAGCCCCAGCATTTT. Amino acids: CASRGQGVQPQHF.